A single sample is the source of the 7 T cell receptor beta chains below, sequenced in a study of blood T cell repertoires in COVID-19 (dated by TCRdb to about 2020). Preparation of the library involved the immunoSEQ multiplex PCR assay. The table comes from immuneACCESS by way of TCRdb, which keeps in-frame sequences with V and J called. Part of the clones is missing from these tables; in studies checked, under half for an unresolved V gene and the rest for unknown reasons. The sample contains hundreds of thousands of clones, around 89% of them found a single time. The top ten constitute around 3% of the sample. The sample comprised peripheral blood. These receptors were obtained from a woman aged 25-40 years with COVID-19, enrolled during active disease.

The V call is TRBV24-1, the J call TRBJ1-1; the D gene is possibly TRBD1 (5 bases). CDR3 length: 13 residues. The V and J ends lost 6 bases and 0 bases respectively, with 7 bases between them. Per the germline V gene, CDR1 is KGHDR and CDR2 is SFDVKD. The CDR3 reads CATSQGLNTEAFF. As DNA, the CDR3 is TGTGCCACCAGTCAGGGCTTGAACACTGAAGCTTTCTTT.

V is TRBV7-8 and J is TRBJ2-5, with 9 bases aligning to TRBD2. Germline loops: CDR1 SGHVS, CDR2 FQNEAQ. The CDR3 is made up of 17 amino acids. Losses at the gene ends were 4 bases for V and 1 base for J; bases not matched to a gene: 10. CDR3 protein: CASSSGGGGRVQETQYF. In DNA, the CDR3 is TGTGCCAGCAGCTCGGGGGGAGGCGGGAGGGTCCAAGAGACCCAGTACTTC.

This clone was seen a single time. The V call is TRBV4-1, the J call TRBJ1-5; TRBD1 aligns across 10 bases. The V and J ends lost 1 base and 6 bases, in that order; junction bases with no gene match: 9. Germline V CDR1 and CDR2: MGHRA, YSYEKL. The CDR3 is made up of 17 amino acids. The CDR3 region is CASSQVMGQGISQPQHF. Here the CDR3 DNA reads TGCGCCAGCAGCCAAGTAATGGGACAGGGGATTAGTCAGCCCCAGCATTTT.

This clone appeared a few times. The chain carries TRBV5-1 and TRBJ2-1; 7 bases agree with TRBD2. CDR3 length equals 17 residues. V lost 3 bases to trimming and J lost 0 bases; unmatched junction nucleotides: 9. Germline lookup yields CDR1 SGHRS and CDR2 YFSETQ. CDR3 in DNA: TGCGCCAGCAGCTACTCCCGGGGGGAAAGCTCCTACAATGAGCAGTTCTTC. Translating gives CASSYSRGESSYNEQFF.

The rearrangement uses TRBV11-3 and TRBJ2-1; 7 bases map to TRBD1. CDR1 is SGHNT and CDR2 is YENEEA in the germline V gene. This CDR3 has 12 residues. Trimming removed 5 bases from V and 10 bases from J; junction bases left unmatched: 5. The CDR3 DNA reads as TGTGCCAGCAGCCACCGACAGGGAGAGCAGTTCTTC. It is translated as CASSHRQGEQFF.

The chain uses TRBV4-1 and TRBJ2-3; D unresolved. CDR3 size: 12 residues. Trimming cost V 4 bases and J 6 bases, with 8 bases left between them. In germline, CDR1 is MGHRA, CDR2 YSYEKL. CDR3 sequence reads: CASSPLADTQYF. The DNA for the CDR3 is TGCGCCAGCAGCCCACTCGCCGATACGCAGTATTTT.

The chain recombines TRBV3-1 (or the pseudogene TRBV3-2) with TRBJ2-1, with 8 bases matching TRBD2. The CDR3 consists of 17 residues. Losses at the gene ends were 4 bases for V and 7 bases for J; bases not matched to a gene: 15. In germline, CDR1 is LGHDT, CDR2 YNNKEL (reference sequence). The CDR3, as DNA: TGTGCCAGCAGCCCGGCCTATGAGACTAGCGTCAGAAATGAGCAGTTCTTC. It is translated as CASSPAYETSVRNEQFF.